A single sample gave rise to the 13 T cell receptor beta chains below, sequenced in a study of low-dose radiotherapy and immunotherapy resistance in tumors. With TRAV- and TRBV-specific primers, first-strand cDNA was made, covering the alpha and beta chains. TCRs were put through around 20 PCR cycles of amplification with Phusion. A constant-region primer and the V-primer adapter served as the primer pair. TCRdb analysed the reads with MiXCR anew, one entry per CDR3 protein. The table has about 12,000 distinct CDR3 sequences, 76% seen once. These receptors originate from a human donor with advanced metastatic prostate, ovarian, gallbladder or colorectal cancer (not recorded which). This table probably holds off-target reads from a library built for another chain.

The chain is built from TRBV5-6 and TRBJ2-7, with TRBD2 matching 13 bases. The CDR3 runs 20 residues. Trimming took 0 bases from V and 5 from J; bases not matched to a gene: 17. CDR1 SGHDT and CDR2 YYEEEE come from the germline V gene. CDR3 nucleotides: TGTGCCAGCAGCTTGGAGGTCCCGAATAGACTAGCGGGAGGTTCGGACGAGCAGTACTTC. Protein sequence: CASSLEVPNRLAGGSDEQYF. The variable domain in full, completed from reference TRBV5-6 and TRBJ2-7, reads DAGVTQSPTHLIKTRGQQVTLRCSPKSGHDTVSWYQQALGQGPQFIFQYYEEEERQRGNFPDRFSGHQFPNYSSELNVNALLLGDSALYLCASSLEVPNRLAGGSDEQYFGPGTRLTVT.

V gene TRBV5-6 combines with J gene TRBJ1-5, with D possibly TRBD1 on 5 matching bases. The CDR3 runs 15 residues. Trimming took off 1 base at V and 6 bases at J, with 14 bases between the two ends. The germline CDR1 and CDR2 sequences are SGHDT and YYEEEE. The CDR3 protein is CASSLLGEDIQPQHF. As DNA, the CDR3 is TGTGCCAGCAGCTTGCTAGGGGAGGATATTCAGCCCCAGCATTTT. The entire variable domain, with the rest obtained from reference TRBV5-6 and TRBJ1-5, is as follows: DAGVTQSPTHLIKTRGQQVTLRCSPKSGHDTVSWYQQALGQGPQFIFQYYEEEERQRGNFPDRFSGHQFPNYSSELNVNALLLGDSALYLCASSLLGEDIQPQHFGDGTRLSIL.

V and J are TRBV18 and TRBJ1-5; tentative D call: TRBD1 (5 bases). CDR3 length: 14 residues. From germline, CDR1 is KGHSH and CDR2 LQKENI. V lost 4 bases and J 2 bases, leaving 9 bases between the germline ends. The CDR3 bases are TGTGCCAGCTCACGGGACGGAGGCAATCAGCCCCAGCATTTT. Its translation is CASSRDGGNQPQHF. The whole variable domain, filled in from reference TRBV18 and TRBJ1-5, reads NAGVMQNPRHLVRRRGQEARLRCSPMKGHSHVYWYRQLPEEGLKFMVYLQKENIIDESGMPKERFSAEFPKEGPSILRIQQVVRGDSAAYFCASSRDGGNQPQHFGDGTRLSIL.

The rearrangement links TRBV20-1 to TRBJ2-7, with 11 positions matching TRBD2. The CDR3 covers 14 residues. Germline V gene lookup returns CDR1 DFQATT and CDR2 SNEGSKA (reference sequence). The V and J ends lost 1 base and 3 bases, in that order; junction bases with no gene match: 2. The CDR3 nucleotides are TGCAGTGCTAGAGGTACTAGCGGGAGCTACGAGCAGTACTTC. Protein sequence: CSARGTSGSYEQYF.

The CDR3 DNA reads as TGTGCCAGCAGCTTAGATTGGGTAGTAACATTCAATGAGCAGTTCTTC. Translating it yields CASSLDWVVTFNEQFF. The gene calls are TRBV5-5 and TRBJ2-1; no clear D gene. CDR1 and CDR2 (germline): SGHKS, YYEKEE (reference sequence). This CDR3 contains 16 residues. Trimming removed 2 bases at V and 6 bases at J, with 18 bases between.

This clonotype was seen more than once but under ten times. This rearrangement joins TRBV28 to TRBJ1-6; possibly TRBD1 for D (6 bases). The CDR3 is 12 residues long. CDR1 is MDHEN, CDR2 SYDVKM, per germline. Between the trimmed V and J ends, which lost 11 bases and 9 bases, there was a span of 14 bases. CDR3: CAEGRGSSPLHF. CDR3 nucleotide sequence: TGTGCCGAAGGCAGGGGATCTTCACCCCTCCACTTT.

The CDR3 sequence is CASSYPQRGFRDEQFF. The CDR3 nucleotides read TGTGCCAGCAGTTACCCCCAGCGGGGGTTCCGCGATGAGCAGTTCTTC. The gene calls are TRBV6-2 or TRBV6-3 and TRBJ2-1, with 8 nucleotides matching TRBD2. Trimming took 2 bases from V and 8 from J; bases not matched to a gene: 11. The V gene's germline CDR1 is MNHEY and CDR2 SVGEGT. The CDR3 runs to 16 residues.

This chain links TRBV29-1 with TRBJ2-6, with 11 bases aligning to TRBD2. Germline V gene data show CDR1 as SQVTM and CDR2 as ANQGSEA. The CDR3 extends over 16 amino acids. V was clipped by 5 bases and J by 1 base; unmatched bases: 4. CDR3 amino acids: CSVLAGGRSGANVLTF. CDR3 nucleotides: TGCAGCGTTCTAGCGGGAGGACGGTCTGGGGCCAACGTCCTGACTTTC.

This CDR3 reads CASSFVGAGSTDTQYF. The CDR3 DNA reads TGTGCCAGCAGCTTCGTAGGGGCGGGTAGCACAGATACGCAGTATTTT. V usage is TRBV28 and J usage is TRBJ2-3; the D call may be TRBD1 or TRBD2 (5 bases each). Germline V gene data show CDR1 as MDHEN and CDR2 as SYDVKM. This CDR3 is built from 16 residues. V gave up 6 bases and J gave up 0 bases, with 16 bases separating them.

The chain couples TRBV24-1 to TRBJ2-1; 7 nucleotides agree with TRBD2. Germline CDR1 is KGHDR and CDR2 is SFDVKD. The CDR3 is made up of 12 amino acids. V gave up 5 bases and J gave up 12 bases; unmatched junction bases: 6. In DNA, the CDR3 is TGTGCCACCAGTGTATCTAGCGGAGCGCAGTTCTTC. Its translation is CATSVSSGAQFF.

This chain links TRBV3-1 with TRBJ2-2; maybe TRBD1 (5 bases). This CDR3 comprises 14 residues. Germline V CDR1 and CDR2: LGHDT, YNNKEL (reference sequence). Deletions cut 2 bases from V and 1 base from J, with 5 bases between. The CDR3 sequence: CASSQTGNTGELFF. CDR3 nucleotide sequence: TGTGCCAGCAGCCAAACAGGGAACACCGGGGAGCTGTTTTTT.

There are a few counts of this clonotype. The V call is TRBV19, the J call TRBJ1-2; perhaps TRBD1 as D (5 bases). The V and J ends lost 7 bases and 4 bases respectively, with 16 bases between them. Germline-derived CDR1 and CDR2 are LNHDA and SQIVND (reference sequence). This CDR3 spans 14 amino acids. CDR3 protein: CASTPVGRGYGYTF. CDR3 bases: TGTGCCAGTACCCCGGTGGGGCGCGGCTATGGCTACACCTTC.

This chain's CDR3 is CATSSQTGRGRDQPQHF. CDR3 sequence (DNA): TGTGCCACCAGCAGCCAAACCGGGAGGGGACGGGATCAGCCCCAGCATTTT. This chain links TRBV15 with TRBJ1-5, with a possible D match to TRBD1 (5 bases). The CDR3 covers 17 residues. CDR1 is LNHNV, CDR2 YYDKDF, per germline (reference sequence). The V gene lost 3 bases and the J gene lost 5 bases, with 20 bases spanning the gap.